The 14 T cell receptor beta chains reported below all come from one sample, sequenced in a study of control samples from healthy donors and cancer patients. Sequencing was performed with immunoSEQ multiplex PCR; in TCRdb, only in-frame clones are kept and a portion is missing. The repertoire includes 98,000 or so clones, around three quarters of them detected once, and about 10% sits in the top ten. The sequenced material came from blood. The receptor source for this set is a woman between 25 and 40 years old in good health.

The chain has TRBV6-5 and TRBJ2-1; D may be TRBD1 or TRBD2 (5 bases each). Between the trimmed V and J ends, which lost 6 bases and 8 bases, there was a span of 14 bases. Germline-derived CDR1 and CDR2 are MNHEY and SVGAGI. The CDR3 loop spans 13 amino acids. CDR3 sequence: CASSRDPSYEQFF. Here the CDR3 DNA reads TGTGCCAGCAGCCGGGACCCTAGCTATGAGCAGTTCTTC.

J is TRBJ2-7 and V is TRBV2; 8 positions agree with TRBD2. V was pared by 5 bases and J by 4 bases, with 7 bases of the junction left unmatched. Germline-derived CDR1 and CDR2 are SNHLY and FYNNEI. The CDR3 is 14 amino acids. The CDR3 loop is CASSITGGVYEQYF. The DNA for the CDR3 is TGTGCCAGCAGTATCACGGGGGGGGTGTACGAGCAGTACTTC.

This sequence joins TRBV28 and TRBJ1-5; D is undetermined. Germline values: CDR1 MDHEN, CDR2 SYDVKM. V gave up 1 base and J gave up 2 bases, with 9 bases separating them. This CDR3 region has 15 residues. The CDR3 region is CASSLYPFRNQPQHF. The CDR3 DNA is TGTGCCAGCAGTTTATACCCTTTTCGCAATCAGCCCCAGCATTTT.

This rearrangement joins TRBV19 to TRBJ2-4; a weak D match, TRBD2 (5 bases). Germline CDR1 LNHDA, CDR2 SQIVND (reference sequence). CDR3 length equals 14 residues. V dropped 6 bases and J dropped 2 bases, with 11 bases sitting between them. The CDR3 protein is CASSLVGTKNIQYF. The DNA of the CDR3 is TGTGCCAGTAGCCTCGTCGGGACCAAAAACATTCAGTACTTC.

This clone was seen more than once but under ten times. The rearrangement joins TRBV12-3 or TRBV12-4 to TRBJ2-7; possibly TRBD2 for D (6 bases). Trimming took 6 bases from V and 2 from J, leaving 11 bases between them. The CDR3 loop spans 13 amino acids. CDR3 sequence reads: CASSRGGTYEQYF. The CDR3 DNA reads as TGTGCCAGCAGCCGTGGGGGGACCTACGAGCAGTACTTC.

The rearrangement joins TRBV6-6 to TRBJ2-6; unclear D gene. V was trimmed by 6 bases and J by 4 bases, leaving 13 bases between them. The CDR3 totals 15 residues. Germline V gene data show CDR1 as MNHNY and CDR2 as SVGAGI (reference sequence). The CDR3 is CASSPLSSGANVLTF. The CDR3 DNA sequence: TGTGCCAGCAGCCCGCTCTCTTCAGGGGCCAACGTCCTGACTTTC.

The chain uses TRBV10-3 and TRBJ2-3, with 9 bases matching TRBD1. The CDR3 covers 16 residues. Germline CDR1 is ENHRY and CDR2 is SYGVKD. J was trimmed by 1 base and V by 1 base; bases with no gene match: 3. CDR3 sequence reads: CAISELGTGRTDTQYF. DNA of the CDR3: TGTGCCATCAGTGAGTTGGGGACAGGGCGCACAGATACGCAGTATTTT.

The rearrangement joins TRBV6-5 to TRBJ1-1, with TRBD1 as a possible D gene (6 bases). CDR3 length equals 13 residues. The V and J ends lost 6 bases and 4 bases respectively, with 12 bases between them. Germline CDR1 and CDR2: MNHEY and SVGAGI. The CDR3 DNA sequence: TGTGCCAGCAGGATACAAGGGGGCACTGAAGCTTTCTTT. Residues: CASRIQGGTEAFF.

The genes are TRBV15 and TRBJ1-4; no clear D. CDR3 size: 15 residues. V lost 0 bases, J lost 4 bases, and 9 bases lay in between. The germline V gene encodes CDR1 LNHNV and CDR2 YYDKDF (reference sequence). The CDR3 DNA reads TGTGCCACCAGCAGAGATTATTCGGGTAATGAAAAACTGTTTTTT. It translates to CATSRDYSGNEKLFF. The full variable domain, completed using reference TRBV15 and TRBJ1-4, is DAMVIQNPRYQVTQFGKPVTLSCSQTLNHNVMYWYQQKSSQAPKLLFHYYDKDFNNEADTPDNFQSRRPNTSFCFLDIRSPGLGDTAMYLCATSRDYSGNEKLFFGSGTQLSVL.

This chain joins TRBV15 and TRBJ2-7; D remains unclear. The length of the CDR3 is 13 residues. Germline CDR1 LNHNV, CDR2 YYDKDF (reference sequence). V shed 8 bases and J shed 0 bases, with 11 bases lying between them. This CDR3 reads CATAPSPSYEQYF. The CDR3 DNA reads TGTGCCACCGCCCCGTCCCCCTCCTACGAGCAGTACTTC. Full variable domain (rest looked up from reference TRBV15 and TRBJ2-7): DAMVIQNPRYQVTQFGKPVTLSCSQTLNHNVMYWYQQKSSQAPKLLFHYYDKDFNNEADTPDNFQSRRPNTSFCFLDIRSPGLGDTAMYLCATAPSPSYEQYFGPGTRLTVT.

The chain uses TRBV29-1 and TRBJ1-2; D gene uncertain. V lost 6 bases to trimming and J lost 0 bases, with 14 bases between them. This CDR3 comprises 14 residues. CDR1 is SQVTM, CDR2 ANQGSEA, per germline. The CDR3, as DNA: TGCAGCGTCGTCTCGACGGCTTCTAACTATGGCTACACCTTC. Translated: CSVVSTASNYGYTF.

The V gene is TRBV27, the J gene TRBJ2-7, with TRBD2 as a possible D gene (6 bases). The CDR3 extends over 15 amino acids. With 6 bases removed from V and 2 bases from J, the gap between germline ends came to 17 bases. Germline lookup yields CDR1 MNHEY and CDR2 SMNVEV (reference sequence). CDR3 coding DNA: TGTGCCAGCAGGTCCCTCGGCGGGGCGACCTACGAGCAGTACTTC. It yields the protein CASRSLGGATYEQYF.

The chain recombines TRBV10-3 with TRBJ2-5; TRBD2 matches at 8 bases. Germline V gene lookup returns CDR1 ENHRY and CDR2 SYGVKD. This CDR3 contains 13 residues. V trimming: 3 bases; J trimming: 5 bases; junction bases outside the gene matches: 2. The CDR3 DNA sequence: TGTGCCATCAGTGACTCGGGAGGGGAGACCCAGTACTTC. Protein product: CAISDSGGETQYF.

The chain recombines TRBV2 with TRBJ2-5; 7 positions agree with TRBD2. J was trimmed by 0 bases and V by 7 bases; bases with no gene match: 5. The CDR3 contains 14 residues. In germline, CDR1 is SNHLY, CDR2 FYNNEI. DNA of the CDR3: TGTGCCAGCAAGACTAGCCTCTACCAAGAGACCCAGTACTTC. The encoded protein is CASKTSLYQETQYF.